A selection of T cell receptor beta chains follows, all from one sample in a study of blood T cell repertoires in COVID-19. The protocol was immunoSEQ multiplex PCR, while the TCRdb copy is restricted to in-frame clones and leaves out a portion. The sample includes around 300,000 clones, about 87% of them seen just once. The sample was PBMCs or T cells enriched from blood (not recorded which). These receptors all come from a man aged 25-45 years who had recovered from COVID-19. Both conserved end residues are part of each CDR3. The D gene is left open where the match is weak. Rows give clone size only sometimes, using once, few, many, or a class for an expanded clone.

clone size	D gene	J gene	V gene	CDR3 length	CDR3 DNA	CDR3 protein
-	TRBD2	TRBJ2-2	TRBV6-6	13	TGTGCCAGCAGGCCGGGGGGCACCGGGGAGCTGTTTTTT	CASRPGGTGELFF
-	TRBD1	TRBJ1-2	TRBV2	14	TGTGCCAGCAGTGAAGTGCAGGGGGTCTCTGGCTACACCTTC	CASSEVQGVSGYTF
-	-	TRBJ1-2	TRBV19	11	TGTGCCAGTAGTCAGGATTATGGCTACACCTTC	CASSQDYGYTF
-	-	TRBJ1-5	TRBV5-1	15	TGCGCCAGCAGCCCGGACCCAGGGGGCAATCAGCCCCAGCATTTT	CASSPDPGGNQPQHF
-	-	TRBJ2-7	TRBV7-9	12	TGTGCCAGCAGCTTAGTAGCCTACGAGCAGTACTTC	CASSLVAYEQYF
-	TRBD1	TRBJ1-2	TRBV6-5	14	TGTGCCAGCAGAACAGGGGGCGCGAATTATGGCTACACCTTC	CASRTGGANYGYTF
-	-	TRBJ1-2	TRBV5-6	13	TGTGCCAGCAGCTCCGGGACAAATGTTGGCTACACCTTC	CASSSGTNVGYTF
-	TRBD1	TRBJ1-1	TRBV5-6	18	TGTGCCAGCAGCCCAAGCATACCCGGGACAGGGGAAGCCGCTGAAGCTTTCTTT	CASSPSIPGTGEAAEAFF
-	TRBD1	TRBJ2-1	TRBV7-2	14	TGTGCCAGCAAGGGACAGAGATATTACAATGAGCAGTTCTTC	CASKGQRYYNEQFF
-	-	TRBJ2-7	TRBV5-6	9	TGTGGGCAGGGGTACGAGCAGTACTTC	CGQGYEQYF
-	-	TRBJ1-5	TRBV20-1	12	TGCAGTGCTAGTAGCGGGCTTCAGCCCCAGCATTTT	CSASSGLQPQHF
-	-	TRBJ2-6	TRBV2	18	TGTGCCAGCAGTGATTGGGCCAAATTACACTCTGGGGCCAACGTCCTGACTTTC	CASSDWAKLHSGANVLTF
-	-	TRBJ1-2	TRBV3-1/TRBV3-2	13	TGTGCCAGCAGCCAATCAGGGAACGGGGGCTACACCTTC	CASSQSGNGGYTF
-	TRBD2	TRBJ2-7	TRBV5-4	15	TGTGCCAGCAGCGCCTCGCCGGGACTAGTCTACGAGCAGTACTTC	CASSASPGLVYEQYF
-	TRBD1	TRBJ1-1	TRBV5-1	13	TGCGCCAGCAGCTATGGACAGGGCGATGAAGCTTTCTTT	CASSYGQGDEAFF
-	TRBD1	TRBJ1-1	TRBV27	16	TGTGCCAGCAGTTTATGGGGACAGGGGGCGTACACTGAAGCTTTCTTT	CASSLWGQGAYTEAFF
once	TRBD1	TRBJ1-1	TRBV28	15	TGTGCCAGCAGTTCCCTACAGGGGTTTATAACTGAAGCTTTCTTT	CASSSLQGFITEAFF
-	TRBD2	TRBJ2-7	TRBV2	12	TGTGCCAGCAATCGCGGGGGAACCGAGCAGTACTTC	CASNRGGTEQYF
-	TRBD1	TRBJ1-6	TRBV19	15	TGTGCCAGTAGTCACCCCGGACAGGGTTATTCACCCCTCCACTTT	CASSHPGQGYSPLHF
few	-	TRBJ2-7	TRBV5-8	13	TGTGCCAGCAGGTTCCCCTCCCCCTACGAGCAGTACTTC	CASRFPSPYEQYF
-	TRBD1	TRBJ2-2	TRBV5-6	15	TGTGCCAGCAGCTTCGGGACAGGGGATGGCGGGGAGCTGTTTTTT	CASSFGTGDGGELFF
once	-	TRBJ1-1	TRBV20-1	13	TGCAGTGCTAGTACAGGGATGGACACTGAAGCTTTCTTT	CSASTGMDTEAFF
few	-	TRBJ1-5	TRBV5-1	13	TGCGCCAGCAGCTCTTATAGCAATCAGCCCCAGCATTTT	CASSSYSNQPQHF
-	TRBD1	TRBJ1-6	TRBV7-2	15	TGTGCCAGCAGCCCGTGGACAGGGGAGAATTCACCCCTCCACTTT	CASSPWTGENSPLHF
-	-	TRBJ2-5	TRBV20-1	11	TGCAGTGCTCTAAGAGGAGAGACCCAGTACTTC	CSALRGETQYF
-	TRBD1	TRBJ1-2	TRBV30	12	TGTGCCTGGACAGGGGGCGCCTATGGCTACACCTTC	CAWTGGAYGYTF
few	-	TRBJ1-5	TRBV6-1	14	TGTGCCAGCAGTGAAAACAGTGCATCGGAGCCCCAGCATTTT	CASSENSASEPQHF
-	-	TRBJ1-1	TRBV12-5	12	TGTGCTAGTGGAAGAACGGACACTGAAGCTTTCTTT	CASGRTDTEAFF
-	TRBD1	TRBJ2-7	TRBV11-2	12	TGTGCCAGCAGCACAGGGGACTACGAGCAGTACTTC	CASSTGDYEQYF
few	TRBD1	TRBJ2-3	TRBV11-3	15	TGTGCCAGCAGCCCCGGGACAGGGCGGACAGATACGCAGTATTTT	CASSPGTGRTDTQYF
few	TRBD2	TRBJ2-7	TRBV5-4	16	TGTGCCAGCAGCGTGAGACCGGTAGCGGGGGCCTACGAGCAGTACTTC	CASSVRPVAGAYEQYF
-	-	TRBJ2-1	TRBV9	15	TGTGCCAGCAGCGTAGGCCCGGTCGACTACAATGAGCAGTTCTTC	CASSVGPVDYNEQFF
-	-	TRBJ1-1	TRBV18	13	TGTGCCTCCTGGGGCAGGGTAAGGACTGAAGCTTTCTTT	CASWGRVRTEAFF
-	-	TRBJ2-5	TRBV9	14	TGTGCCAGCAGCGTCCGCGGGGGCAAAGAGACCCAGTACTTC	CASSVRGGKETQYF
-	TRBD1	TRBJ1-6	TRBV3-1/TRBV3-2	16	TGTGCCAGCAGCCAAGAAGGGGGCGGAGTGAATTCACCCCTCCACTTT	CASSQEGGGVNSPLHF
-	TRBD2	TRBJ2-7	TRBV14	17	TGTGCCAGCAGCCACCCAGGGACTAGCGGACCTCCCTACGAGCAGTACTTC	CASSHPGTSGPPYEQYF
-	-	TRBJ2-7	TRBV12-3/TRBV12-4	12	TGTGCCAGCCAGGGATGGCAGTACGAGCAGTACTTC	CASQGWQYEQYF
-	-	TRBJ1-4	TRBV7-9	14	TGTGCCAGCAGCTTAGTGCAGGGGACTGAAAAACTGTTTTTT	CASSLVQGTEKLFF
-	-	TRBJ2-1	TRBV3-1/TRBV3-2	12	TGTGCCAGCAGCAAGACTGTGAATGAGCAGTTCTTC	CASSKTVNEQFF
few	TRBD1	TRBJ2-2	TRBV24-1	21	TGTGCCACCAGTGAACCCAGCCCCCGGGACAGGGTACGTGAGGGCACCGGGGAGCTGTTTTTT	CATSEPSPRDRVREGTGELFF
-	-	TRBJ2-7	TRBV12-5	12	TGTGCTAGTGGCAGGGGCTCCTACGAGCAGTACTTC	CASGRGSYEQYF
-	-	TRBJ2-4	TRBV2	14	TGTGCCACAGGACAAGGCTTATCCAAAAACATTCAGTACTTC	CATGQGLSKNIQYF
-	TRBD1	TRBJ1-3	TRBV7-9	15	TGTGCCAGCAGCTGGGACAGGGGGCCTGGAAACACCATATATTTT	CASSWDRGPGNTIYF
-	TRBD1	TRBJ2-7	TRBV24-1	16	TGTGCCACCAGTGACGCCGGGGCAGGGGGAATGGGGGAGCAGTACTTC	CATSDAGAGGMGEQYF
-	-	TRBJ1-5	TRBV27	14	TGTGCCAGCGGGAGGGACTTCGGCAATCAGCCCCAGCATTTT	CASGRDFGNQPQHF
-	-	TRBJ2-5	TRBV15	14	TGTGCCACCAGCAGGGACAGACTCCAAGAGACCCAGTACTTC	CATSRDRLQETQYF
-	TRBD1	TRBJ1-1	TRBV3-1/TRBV3-2	16	TGTGCCAGCAGCCCCATAGACAGGGAGTCGAACACTGAAGCTTTCTTT	CASSPIDRESNTEAFF
-	TRBD1	TRBJ1-2	TRBV3-1/TRBV3-2	16	TGTGCCAGCAGCCAAGACGCGAGACAGGGCGACTATGGCTACACCTTC	CASSQDARQGDYGYTF
-	-	TRBJ1-6	TRBV28	15	TGTGCCAGCAGTTTCCAGGACTCCTATAATTCACCCCTCCACTTT	CASSFQDSYNSPLHF
-	-	TRBJ2-3	TRBV6-1	15	TGTGCCAGCAGTGACGCAGGGTTTGGCACAGATACGCAGTATTTT	CASSDAGFGTDTQYF
-	TRBD2	TRBJ2-3	TRBV29-1	14	TGCAGCTGGCGGGGACTAAGAAGCACAGATACGCAGTATTTT	CSWRGLRSTDTQYF
-	-	TRBJ2-1	TRBV9	14	TGTGCCAGCAGCCCCAGTACGTATTACAATGAGCAGTTCTTC	CASSPSTYYNEQFF
-	TRBD1	TRBJ1-6	TRBV9	15	TGTGCCAGCAGCGTAGAACAGGGGCCGAATTCACCCCTCCACTTT	CASSVEQGPNSPLHF
once	-	TRBJ2-7	TRBV5-1	14	TGCGCCAGCAGCTGGACAGATCCCTCCTACGAGCAGTACTTC	CASSWTDPSYEQYF
-	-	TRBJ1-6	TRBV19	14	TGTGCCAGTAGCCCCGAGTCCTATAATTCACCCCTCCACTTT	CASSPESYNSPLHF
-	-	TRBJ2-1	TRBV29-1	13	TGCAGCGTTGAGGGCGTAAACTACAATGAGCAGTTCTTC	CSVEGVNYNEQFF
-	-	TRBJ2-2	TRBV10-1	16	TGCGCCAGCAGCCGGGGGATCGGCTCGAACACCGGGGAGCTGTTTTTT	CASSRGIGSNTGELFF
once	TRBD1	TRBJ2-7	TRBV11-2	15	TGTGCCAGCAGCACGGGACAGGGTCTATTCTACGAGCAGTACTTC	CASSTGQGLFYEQYF
-	TRBD1	TRBJ2-5	TRBV5-1	17	TGCGCCAGCAGCTGGGCGCAGGACAGGGCTGGTCGAGAGACCCAGTACTTC	CASSWAQDRAGRETQYF